The 20 T cell receptor beta chains in this list originate from one sample, sequenced in a study of blood T cell repertoires in COVID-19. Profiling relied on immunoSEQ multiplex PCR, and the TCRdb table lists in-frame clones only, not all of them. In the table there are 83,000 or so clones, about four fifths of which are singletons. The specimen was peripheral blood. The receptors were sampled from a human donor in a cohort sampled during active COVID-19.

The chain is built from TRBV5-1 and TRBJ2-3, with no clear D. Per the germline V gene, CDR1 is SGHRS and CDR2 is YFSETQ. The length of the CDR3 is 13 residues. V was trimmed by 7 bases and J by 1 base, leaving 10 bases between them. The CDR3 spells CASQESGTDTQYF. The DNA of the CDR3 is TGCGCCAGCCAAGAGTCGGGCACAGATACGCAGTATTTT.

The gene calls are TRBV6-6 and TRBJ2-1; 16 positions agree with TRBD2. Germline lookup yields CDR1 MNHNY and CDR2 SVGAGI (reference sequence). The CDR3 is made up of 16 amino acids. With 6 bases clipped from V and 4 bases from J, the junction kept 3 bases outside the gene matches. CDR3 residues: CASSGTSGGVYNEQFF. The CDR3 DNA follows: TGTGCCAGCAGCGGGACTAGCGGGGGGGTGTACAATGAGCAGTTCTTC.

V usage is TRBV7-9 and J usage is TRBJ2-7; TRBD2 matches at 10 bases. The germline V gene has CDR1 SEHNR and CDR2 FQNEAQ (reference sequence). The CDR3 consists of 15 residues. The ends lost 6 bases at V and 4 bases at J; junction bases unmatched: 9. The CDR3 spells CASSPGASGGYEQYF. The CDR3 region has the DNA TGTGCCAGCAGTCCTGGGGCTAGCGGGGGTTACGAGCAGTACTTC.

The gene calls are TRBV7-3 and TRBJ2-2, with 10 positions matching TRBD2. The CDR3 is 15 residues long. The germline V gene encodes CDR1 SGHTA and CDR2 FQGTGA. Losses at the gene ends were 5 bases for V and 3 bases for J; bases not matched to a gene: 3. The CDR3 reads CASSRTSGDTGELFF. Written as DNA, the CDR3 is TGTGCCAGCAGCCGGACTAGCGGTGACACCGGGGAGCTGTTTTTT. Based on the CDR3 plus reference TRBV7-3 and TRBJ2-2, the full variable domain is GAGVSQTPSNKVTEKGKYVELRCDPISGHTALYWYRQSLGQGPEFLIYFQGTGAADDSGLPNDRFFAVRPEGSVSTLKIQRTERGDSAVYLCASSRTSGDTGELFFGEGSRLTVL.

CDR3 nucleotide sequence: TGCGCCAGCAGCCAAGTCGAGCTAGGGACAGGGGGCACAGATACGCAGTATTTT. Protein: CASSQVELGTGGTDTQYF. The chain recombines TRBV4-1 with TRBJ2-3; TRBD1 matches at 10 bases. With 1 base clipped from V and 1 base from J, the junction kept 8 bases outside the gene matches. Germline CDR1 reads MGHRA; CDR2 reads YSYEKL. The length of the CDR3 is 18 residues.

The chain is built from TRBV28 and TRBJ1-2; D call uncertain. CDR1 MDHEN and CDR2 SYDVKM come from the germline V gene. This CDR3 has 11 amino acids. V was pared by 5 bases and J by 4 bases, with 5 bases between. CDR3 in amino acids: CASSGGYGYTF. The CDR3 nucleotides are TGTGCCAGCAGTGGAGGCTATGGCTACACCTTC.

The rearrangement links TRBV5-4 to TRBJ2-5, with 14 bases lining up with TRBD2. The V segment lost 4 bases and the J segment 0 bases; nucleotides outside the gene matches: 8. The CDR3 extends over 18 amino acids. Germline CDR1 is SGHNT and CDR2 is YYREEE (reference sequence). CDR3 sequence: CASSPGTSGGYYQETQYF. CDR3 nucleotide sequence: TGTGCCAGCAGCCCCGGGACTAGCGGGGGATATTACCAAGAGACCCAGTACTTC.

The J gene is TRBJ2-1, the V gene TRBV4-2; 12 nucleotides line up with TRBD2. The CDR3 extends over 19 amino acids. Germline CDR1 is LGHNA and CDR2 is YNFKEQ. V shed 0 bases and J 0 bases; nucleotides not matched to a gene: 6. The CDR3 reads CASSQETSGGPSSYNEQFF. The CDR3 coding sequence is TGTGCCAGCAGCCAAGAAACTAGCGGGGGGCCGAGCTCCTACAATGAGCAGTTCTTC.

This clone was seen only once. CDR3 residues: CASSVGPGGSNEQFF. The CDR3 coding sequence is TGTGCCAGCAGCGTGGGGCCAGGGGGATCCAATGAGCAGTTCTTC. The chain links TRBV9 to TRBJ2-1, with 7 bases lining up with TRBD1. Trimming cost V 2 bases and J 6 bases; bases outside gene matches: 8. The CDR3 runs to 15 residues. Looked up from germline, CDR1 is SGDLS and CDR2 is YYNGEE.

The chain recombines TRBV19 with TRBJ2-5, with unresolved D. CDR1 is LNHDA and CDR2 is SQIVND in the germline V gene (reference sequence). The CDR3 length is 14 residues. Between the trimmed V and J ends, which lost 4 bases and 2 bases, there was a span of 11 bases. The CDR3 nucleotides read TGTGCCAGTAGTAGGGCCTACATACAAGAGACCCAGTACTTC. It translates to CASSRAYIQETQYF.

The gene calls are TRBV6-5 and TRBJ1-6, with 8 bases identical to TRBD1. The germline V gene has CDR1 MNHEY and CDR2 SVGAGI. Trimming at V came to 6 bases and at J to 10 bases, leaving 5 bases not matched to a gene. The length of the CDR3 is 13 residues. The DNA for the CDR3 is TGTGCCAGCAGCCGGGGACAGGCGTCACCCCTCCACTTT. It translates to CASSRGQASPLHF.

The chain employs TRBV4-1 and TRBJ1-6; D may be TRBD1 (5 bases). The ends were cut back, 8 bases at V and 8 bases at J, with 19 bases in the middle. The CDR3 loop spans 15 amino acids. Germline V gene sequence: CDR1 MGHRA, CDR2 YSYEKL. The chain's CDR3 is CASRPSGPSDSPLHF. For the CDR3, the DNA is TGCGCCAGCCGCCCGTCAGGGCCGTCGGATTCACCCCTCCACTTT.

The chain is built from TRBV3-1 (or the pseudogene TRBV3-2) and TRBJ2-5; D is possibly TRBD2 (7 bases). Trimming cost V 0 bases and J 6 bases, with 14 bases left between them. Germline CDR1 is LGHDT and CDR2 is YNNKEL (reference sequence). CDR3 length: 15 amino acids. The CDR3: CASSQDPGGLKTQYF. The DNA of the CDR3 is TGTGCCAGCAGCCAAGACCCGGGGGGCCTGAAGACCCAGTACTTC.

In its sample, this clone was seen a few times. The J gene is TRBJ1-1, the V gene TRBV6-6; 11 nucleotides agree with TRBD1. The length of the CDR3 is 16 residues. Germline V gene data show CDR1 as MNHNY and CDR2 as SVGAGI (reference sequence). V trimming: 5 bases; J trimming: 5 bases; junction bases outside the gene matches: 10. Here the CDR3 DNA reads TGTGCCAGCAGTAGAGGACAGGGGGCAGGTAGGACTGAAGCTTTCTTT. This translates into CASSRGQGAGRTEAFF.

The chain carries TRBV2 and TRBJ1-5; 7 bases are shared with TRBD1. Germline V lookup: CDR1 SNHLY, CDR2 FYNNEI. V lost 7 bases, J lost 4 bases, and 7 bases stayed unmatched. The CDR3 extends over 14 amino acids. The CDR3 coding sequence is TGTGCCAGCAACGACAGGGTTGGTAATCAGCCCCAGCATTTT. This gives the protein CASNDRVGNQPQHF.

This clone has only one observation. The chain combines TRBV24-1 with TRBJ2-1; D may be TRBD1 (6 bases). V was cut by 6 bases and J by 0 bases, with 14 bases left in between. The CDR3 runs to 16 residues. Germline CDR1 reads KGHDR; CDR2 reads SFDVKD. The DNA for the CDR3 is TGTGCCACCAGTAAAGGACAGCGGAGCTCCTACAATGAGCAGTTCTTC. Residues: CATSKGQRSSYNEQFF.

The chain joins TRBV2 to TRBJ1-2; 8 nucleotides agree with TRBD1. The CDR3 extends over 15 amino acids. J gave up 1 base and V 6 bases, and 7 bases lay outside the gene matches. Per germline, CDR1 SNHLY and CDR2 FYNNEI. The CDR3 coding sequence is TGTGCCAGCAGCCTACAGGGGGAACTTAACTATGGCTACACCTTC. Residues: CASSLQGELNYGYTF.

The chain joins TRBV12-5 to TRBJ2-1, with 9 bases aligning to TRBD2. Germline assignment: CDR1 LGHNT and CDR2 FRNRAP. V shed 2 bases and J 6 bases; nucleotides not matched to a gene: 8. The CDR3 has 16 residues. CDR3 in amino acids: CASGLRRGGGGNEQFF. Written as DNA, the CDR3 is TGTGCTAGTGGTTTGAGGCGGGGGGGCGGTGGCAATGAGCAGTTCTTC. Looking up the rest from reference TRBV12-5 and TRBJ2-1 gives the full variable domain: DARVTQTPRHKVTEMGQEVTMRCQPILGHNTVFWYRQTMMQGLELLAYFRNRAPLDDSGMPKDRFSAEMPDATLATLKIQPSEPRDSAVYFCASGLRRGGGGNEQFFGPGTRLTVL.

The genes are TRBV27 and TRBJ1-5; 8 positions match TRBD1. Germline CDR1 reads MNHEY; CDR2 reads SMNVEV (reference sequence). This CDR3 is 16 amino acids long. The V and J ends lost 6 bases and 1 base, in that order; junction bases with no gene match: 8. The CDR3 DNA reads TGTGCCAGCAGCCCCAGGGGGCAGGGGAGCAATCAGCCCCAGCATTTT. Protein: CASSPRGQGSNQPQHF.

The rearrangement uses TRBV6-6 and TRBJ1-1; 8 nucleotides match TRBD1. This CDR3 comprises 16 residues. Germline CDR1 reads MNHNY; CDR2 reads SVGAGI (reference sequence). V was pared by 7 bases and J by 4 bases, with 14 bases of the junction left unmatched. The CDR3 DNA follows: TGTGCCAGCACTTTGGCTGGACAGGGAGGTTTCACTGAAGCTTTCTTT. This sequence encodes CASTLAGQGGFTEAFF.